The subject of this entry is one T cell receptor beta chain. Given the absence of the conserved phenylalanine or tryptophan at the CDR3 end, a read error is likely. iRepertoire HTBI primers and Arm-PCR of CDR3 regions built TCR beta libraries. MiXCR, run by TCRdb on the multiplex PCR reads, gives a single entry per CDR3 protein. This table holds about 620,000 distinct CDR3 sequences, 16% found once. Germline values: CDR1 SGHRS, CDR2 YFSETQ. The CDR3 spans 16 residues. V was cut by 4 bases and J by 3 bases, with 16 bases left in between. This sample is drawn from a study of regulatory T cells in long-lasting Graves disease. Specified time point: newly diagnosed GD, antithyroid drugs for less than 3 months. PBMCs provided the RNA from which the TCR library was made. The data also belong to a second study, concerning T cells in Graves' hyperthyroidism and ophthalmopathy.

This chain links TRBV5-1 with TRBJ1-4, with a tentative D call TRBD1 (5 bases). This material consisted of peripheral blood mononuclear cells (PBMCs), taken at new diagnosis, from a patient treated with antithyroid drugs. This TCR was recovered from a woman between 25 and 40 years old with Graves disease. The CDR3 reads CASSPGAGPANEKLFL. CDR3 DNA sequence: TGCGCCAGCAGCCCCGGGGCTGGGCCGGCTAATGAAAAACTGTTTCTT.